This TCR beta chain was found in a study of cytomegalovirus exposure and HLA in healthy donors. 13 Jbeta primers and 60 Vbeta primers were used for the PCR. This table comes from immunoSEQ multiplex PCR, and its TCRdb copy is limited to in-frame clones, with some not included. This table has just over 95,000 clones, more than 60% appearing once. Trimming took 6 bases from V and 4 from J; bases not matched to a gene: 8. The V gene's germline CDR1 is SQVTM and CDR2 ANQGSEA. This CDR3 spans 15 amino acids. Sequences were obtained from PBMCs. V is TRBV29-1 and J is TRBJ2-2, with 10 bases lining up with TRBD2. This receptor was obtained from a human donor in good health. This chain's CDR3 is CSVLTSGIGTGELFF. CDR3 nucleotides: TGCAGCGTCCTTACTAGCGGGATCGGCACCGGGGAGCTGTTTTTT.